This T cell receptor beta chain was documented in a study of T cells in Graves' hyperthyroidism and ophthalmopathy (dated by TCRdb to between 2017 and 2020). In terms of the full investigation: Peripheral blood samples were taken at initial diagnosis, before any treatment was given. An independent validation cohort of under 20 hyperthyroidism patients and 15 or so patients who later progressed to ophthalmopathy tested prospective prediction of ophthalmopathy. The study also compared thyroid tissue and blood T-cell repertoires from about six Graves' hyperthyroidism patients. The approximately 98 discovery patients were randomly divided into training and test sets at a 7:3 ratio. The paper describes TCR Vbeta CDR3 sequencing of some 130 peripheral blood samples, made up of 43 ophthalmopathy patients, approximately 73 hyperthyroidism patients and 17 progressor patients. After blood sampling, hyperthyroidism patients were treated with methimazole at a starting dose of 30 mg daily, and ophthalmopathy patients were treated with high-dose intravenous methylprednisolone. TCR V-J signatures able to tell the groups apart were searched for in a discovery cohort of 90 to 100 patients, of whom roughly 42 had Graves' ophthalmopathy and 55 to 60 had stable Graves' hyperthyroidism. The research as a whole found: In validation, the model predicted progression to ophthalmopathy a median of roughly 6.1 months before onset, with around 70% sensitivity and nearly 75% specificity. No statistical method was used to set the sample size in advance, and investigators knew the group allocation. Most expanded thyroid clonotypes (frequency above 0.001) were also detected in blood, suggesting blood repertoires may reflect thyroid immune responses. A model built on a 13 V-J signature distinguished ophthalmopathy from stable hyperthyroidism, reaching about 88% sensitivity and about 81% specificity in cross-validation and 80%/75% in testing.

The TCR beta CDR3 regions were amplified from the RNA transcripts. The first round of RT-PCR for the TCR CDR3 was performed with the HTBI primer set and the Qiagen OneStep RT-PCR kit. A second multiplex PCR round built the libraries, followed by size selection and purification. The libraries were sequenced on an Illumina HiSeq2000 using paired-end 100 bp reads. As for the original processing: Raw data were processed with SOAPnuke, discarding reads with adapters, uncalled bases, mean Phred below 15, or no exact constant-primer or identifier match. COPE v1.2.5 was used to merge high-quality paired reads, and clonotypes were defined as unique nucleotide sequences. MiTCR v1.1 was used to align the clonotypes against IMGT TRBV, TRBD and TRBJ reference segments. Only V-J combinations with frequency above 0.0001, covering 99% to 99.2% of repertoires, were analysed. The TCS score was defined as F50 (clonal expansion) divided by E x V (chaos), with BLOSUM62-based TCRdist calculated between CDR3 peptides within each V-J. Welch's t-statistics and random forest reduced 450 to 600 V-J features to 13, which were used in a naive Bayes classifier (R e1071). TCRdb cleaned the public reads at Q25 with fastp, built clones with MiXCR and kept in-frame beta chains. Rows with a matching CDR3 protein are joined into one entry that keeps the most common DNA and genes. Clone size and V and J calls follow TCRdb, not the original study. The sample table lists about 270,000 distinct CDR3 sequences, approximately 14% of them with a count of one. The ten largest clones add up to 30% of the sample.

V lost 3 bases and J lost 8 bases, and the count of bases not matched to a germline gene is 12. From the cysteine up to the phenylalanine, the CDR3 has a length of 17 residues. The read is trimmed to its CDR3 DNA, 51 bases read in frame from base 1. Based on the germline V gene, the CDR1 and CDR2 sequences are SGDLS and YYNGEE. The table lists this clonotype with a few counts. No antigen is known for it. Per-base qualities were not stored, and no clone one base away is much larger. Hyperthyroidism patients were aged 18 to 65 years and newly diagnosed, with disease duration of less than 2 months. Any patient with an uncontrolled infection, another autoimmune disease, pregnancy or lactation was excluded. Diagnoses were established on the basis of clinical symptoms, serum thyroxine and TRAb, thyroid ultrasound, and orbital computed tomography. For progressor patients, blood was drawn at the first diagnosis of hyperthyroidism, before any ophthalmopathy symptoms had appeared. PBMCs were separated from roughly 10 ml of fresh peripheral blood using Ficoll-Paque density gradient centrifugation. Progressor patients were first diagnosed with Graves' hyperthyroidism and then developed ophthalmopathy during follow-up. Total RNA was extracted with Trizol reagent, and quality was checked on an Agilent 2100 Bioanalyzer.

Here the chain combines TRBV9 and TRBJ2-1; 12 bases in the junction line up with TRBD2. This receptor was obtained from a woman aged 45-65 years with Graves' hyperthyroidism that later progressed to Graves' ophthalmopathy. Sequencing was done on a sample of blood. This receptor has the CDR3 CASSAHSGTSGFDEQFF. The nucleotides are TGTGCCAGCAGCGCCCACTCCGGGACTAGCGGGTTCGATGAGCAGTTCTTC.